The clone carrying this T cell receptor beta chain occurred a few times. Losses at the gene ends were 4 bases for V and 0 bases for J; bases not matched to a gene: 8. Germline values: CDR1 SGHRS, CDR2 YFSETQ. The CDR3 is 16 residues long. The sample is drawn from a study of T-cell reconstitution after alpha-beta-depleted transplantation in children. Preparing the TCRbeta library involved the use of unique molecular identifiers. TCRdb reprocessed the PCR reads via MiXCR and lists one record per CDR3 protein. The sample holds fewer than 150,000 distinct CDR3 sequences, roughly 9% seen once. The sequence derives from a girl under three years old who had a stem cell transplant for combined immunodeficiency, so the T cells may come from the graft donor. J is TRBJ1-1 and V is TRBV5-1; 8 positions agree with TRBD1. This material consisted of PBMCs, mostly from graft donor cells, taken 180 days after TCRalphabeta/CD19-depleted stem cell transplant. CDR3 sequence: CASSLFGQGLNTEAFF. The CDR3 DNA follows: TGCGCCAGCAGCCTATTCGGACAGGGATTGAACACTGAAGCTTTCTTT.